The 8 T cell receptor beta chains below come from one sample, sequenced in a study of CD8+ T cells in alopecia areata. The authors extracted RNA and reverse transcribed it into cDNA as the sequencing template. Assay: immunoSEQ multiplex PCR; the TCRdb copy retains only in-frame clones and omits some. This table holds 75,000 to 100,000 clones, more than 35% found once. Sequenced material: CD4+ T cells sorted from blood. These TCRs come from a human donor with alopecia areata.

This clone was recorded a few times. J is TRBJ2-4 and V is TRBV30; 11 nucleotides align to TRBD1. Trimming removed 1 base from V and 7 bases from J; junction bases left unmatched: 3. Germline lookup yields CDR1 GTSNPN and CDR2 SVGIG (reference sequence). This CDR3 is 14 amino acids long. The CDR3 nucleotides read TGTGCCTGGAGTGATGGACAGGGGGCGAACATTCAGTACTTC. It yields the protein CAWSDGQGANIQYF.

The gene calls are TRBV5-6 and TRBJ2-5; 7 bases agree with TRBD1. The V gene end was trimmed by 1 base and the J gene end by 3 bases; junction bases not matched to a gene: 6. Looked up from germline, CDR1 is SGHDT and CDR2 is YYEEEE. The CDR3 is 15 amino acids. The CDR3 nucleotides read TGTGCCAGCAGCTTGAACGGACAGGCCAAAGAGACCCAGTACTTC. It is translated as CASSLNGQAKETQYF.

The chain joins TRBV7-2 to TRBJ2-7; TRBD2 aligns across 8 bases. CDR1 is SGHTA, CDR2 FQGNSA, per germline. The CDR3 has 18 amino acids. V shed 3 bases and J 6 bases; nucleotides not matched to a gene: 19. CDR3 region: CASSFVPQGPAGAGEQYF. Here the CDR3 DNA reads TGTGCCAGCAGCTTTGTGCCCCAAGGTCCAGCGGGGGCGGGCGAGCAGTACTTC. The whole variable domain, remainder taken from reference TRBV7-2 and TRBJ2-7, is GAGVSQSPSNKVTEKGKDVELRCDPISGHTALYWYRQSLGQGLEFLIYFQGNSAPDKSGLPSDRFSAERTGGSVSTLTIQRTQQEDSAVYLCASSFVPQGPAGAGEQYFGPGTRLTVT.

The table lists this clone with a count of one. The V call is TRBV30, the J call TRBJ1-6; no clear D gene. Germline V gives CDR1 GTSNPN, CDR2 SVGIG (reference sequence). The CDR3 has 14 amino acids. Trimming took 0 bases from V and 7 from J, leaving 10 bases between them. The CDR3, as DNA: TGTGCCTGGAGTGTACGGGGAGGGAATTCACCCCTCCACTTT. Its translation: CAWSVRGGNSPLHF.

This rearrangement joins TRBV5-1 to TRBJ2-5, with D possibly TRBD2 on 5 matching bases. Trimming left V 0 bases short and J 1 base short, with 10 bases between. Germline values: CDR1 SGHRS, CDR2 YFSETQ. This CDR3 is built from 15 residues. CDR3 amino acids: CASSLAAGSQETQYF. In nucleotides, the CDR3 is TGCGCCAGCAGCTTGGCCGCGGGCAGCCAAGAGACCCAGTACTTC.

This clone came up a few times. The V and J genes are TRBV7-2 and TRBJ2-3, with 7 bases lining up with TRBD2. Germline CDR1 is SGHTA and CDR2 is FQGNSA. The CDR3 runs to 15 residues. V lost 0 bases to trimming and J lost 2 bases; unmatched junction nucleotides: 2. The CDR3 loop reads CASSLAGGTTDTQYF. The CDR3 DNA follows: TGTGCCAGCAGCTTAGCGGGGGGGACCACAGATACGCAGTATTTT.

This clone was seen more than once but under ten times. The CDR3, as DNA: TGCGCCAGCAGCTTGGACAGGGCGGAGTACTTC. This gives the protein CASSLDRAEYF. The genes are TRBV5-1 and TRBJ2-5; D perhaps matches TRBD1 (6 bases). V lost 0 bases and J 12 bases, leaving 9 bases between the germline ends. This CDR3 spans 11 amino acids. Germline CDR1 is SGHRS and CDR2 is YFSETQ.

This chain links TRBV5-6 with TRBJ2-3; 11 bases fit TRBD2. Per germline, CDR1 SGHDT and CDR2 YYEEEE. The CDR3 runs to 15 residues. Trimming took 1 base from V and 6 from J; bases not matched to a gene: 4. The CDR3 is CASSLPSGGPDTQYF. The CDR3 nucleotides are TGTGCCAGCAGCTTGCCTAGCGGGGGGCCGGATACGCAGTATTTT.